What follows is one TCR beta chain and its context. These data originate in a study of shared clonotypes between healthy human individuals. The test was conducted at deep level. Sequencing was performed with immunoSEQ multiplex PCR; in TCRdb, only in-frame clones are kept and a portion is missing. Of about 1,900,000 clones in the sample, approximately 94% were seen once. CD45RO-negative, CCR7-positively selected cells formed the naive CD8 fraction, excluding terminally differentiated effector memory CD45RA+ cells. The donors were adults (healthy and HIV-negative) with no recent acute infections or vaccinations. Sequenced: naive CD8+ T cells sorted from blood. The TCR originated in a man aged 18 to 30 in good health.

The DNA for the CDR3 is TGTGCCAGTCTGGGCCCAGATACGCAGTATTTT. Translated: CASLGPDTQYF. This chain links TRBV2 with TRBJ2-3; unclear D gene. The V gene's germline CDR1 is SNHLY and CDR2 FYNNEI. The V end was cut by 9 bases, the J end by 4 bases, with 8 bases between. This CDR3 comprises 11 residues.